The subject of this entry is one TCR beta chain. This clonotype came up many times. It has no known antigen specificity. No qualities accompany the bases; no much larger clone lies one base away. This sample was taken from a study of T-cell memory formation after mild COVID-19 (dated by TCRdb to the early 2020s). For the study in its entirety: TCR sequence clusters from the two donors were found to be largely donor specific. In a couple of donors, T-cell clones that expanded and contracted after mild COVID-19 were tracked by sequencing TCRalpha and TCRbeta repertoires over time. Two young, previously healthy adult volunteers, one female and one male, were included in the cohort. The study at large found these results: Only two mild cases were covered by the study, and larger cohorts that include severe cases with pre-infection samples were considered necessary. Some responding clones were detected in pre-infection memory, suggesting pre-existing cross-reactive memory T cells joined the SARS-CoV-2 response. Contracting CD4+ clones were located mainly in the CM and EM memory subsets, whereas CD8+ clones were found to be enriched in EMRA. The second-wave clones that peaked on day 37 were not confirmed to be SARS-CoV-2 specific. Clones contracting from day 15 to 85 had balanced CD4/CD8 phenotypes, while a second wave expanding from day 15 to 37 was biased towards CD4+.

Ficoll-Paque density gradient centrifugation was the method used to isolate PBMCs. Trimming accounts for 2 bases at V and 1 base at J, while the number of junction bases matched to no gene is 14. From the cysteine up to the phenylalanine, the CDR3 has a length of 18 residues. The sequence is cut down to CDR3 DNA, 54 bases in frame from base 1. The germline V gene supplies CDR1 MGHRA and CDR2 YSYEKL. Reads for this sample came from an Illumina NovaSeq 6000. TCRalpha and TCRbeta cDNA libraries were constructed by 5'RACE with constant-segment primers, with sample barcodes and unique molecular identifiers being introduced. Trizol reagent was used to extract RNA from every sample. Library amplification was performed in two PCR steps, and a second sample barcode and Illumina TruSeq adapters were introduced in the second step. Sequencing of the libraries was done on an Illumina NovaSeq, producing 2 x 150 bp paired-end reads. The source study handled its data this way. Demultiplexing of reads and collapsing into UMI-guided consensus sequences were performed with migec v1.2.7. Using mixcr v2.1.11, UMI consensuses were aligned to TRA and TRB V and J templates and then assembled into clonotypes. Clonotypes were classified as expanded or contracted when called significant by both edgeR and NoisET, with noise models trained on biological replicates. edgeR calls used a false discovery rate-adjusted p below 0.01 and a log2 fold-change threshold of 1. As an exploratory analysis of dynamics, max-normalized trajectories of the 1000 most abundant clonotypes were examined by PCA with hierarchical clustering. Separately sequenced CD4+ and CD8+ repertoires were used to assign the CD4 or CD8 phenotype of responding clones. TCRdb applied fastp at Q25 and MiXCR to the public reads, then kept only in-frame beta chains. Duplicate CDR3 protein sequences are folded into a single record with the most common DNA and genes. The V and J calls, along with clone size, are taken from TCRdb and not from the paper's own processing. In all, the sample holds 500,000 to 550,000 distinct CDR3 sequences, and about a fifth of those were seen once. In total, the top ten clones hold about 12% of the sample.

Sequenced material: PBMCs or a T cell subset sorted from them (not recorded which). This sequence was found in an adult woman who had mild COVID-19 (a few samples of this study predate the infection). The sample titles of this study are shuffled in the database, so cell type and time point are left out; the donor was told from shared clones. The chain is assembled from TRBV4-1 and TRBJ2-7; 7 bases in the middle match TRBD1. The DNA sequence reads TGCGCCAGCAGCCAATACCACTCCGGGACAGACCTTTCCTACGAGCAGTACTTC. It is translated as CASSQYHSGTDLSYEQYF.